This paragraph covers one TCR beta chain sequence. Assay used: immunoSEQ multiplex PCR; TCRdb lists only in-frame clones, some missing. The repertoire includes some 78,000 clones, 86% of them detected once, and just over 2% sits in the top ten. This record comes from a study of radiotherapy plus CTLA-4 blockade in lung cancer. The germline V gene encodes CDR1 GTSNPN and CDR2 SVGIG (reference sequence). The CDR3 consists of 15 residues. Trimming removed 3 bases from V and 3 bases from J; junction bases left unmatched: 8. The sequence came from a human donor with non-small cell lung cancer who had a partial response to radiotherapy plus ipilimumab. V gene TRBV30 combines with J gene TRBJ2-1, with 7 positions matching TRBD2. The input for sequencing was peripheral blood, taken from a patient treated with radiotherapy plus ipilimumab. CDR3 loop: CAWSSLAENYNEQFF. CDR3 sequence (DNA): TGTGCCTGGAGCTCCCTAGCGGAGAACTACAATGAGCAGTTCTTC.